A single sample is the source of the 20 T cell receptor beta chains below, sequenced in a study of T cell responses to AZD1222 COVID-19 vaccine listed by TCRdb under 2021. Interpreted using the paper, the time point label stands for: baseline before first vaccination. Receptor libraries were prepared by the immunoSEQ multiplex PCR assay. Held by TCRdb, this immuneACCESS table contains in-frame sequences only and omits some clones. Under half of the omission traces to an unresolved V gene where checked; the cause of the rest is unknown. This sample has about 120,000 clones in its table, and roughly 90% of those were observed once. The ten largest clones take up about 3.5% of the sample. The specimen was peripheral blood, collected on day 0 of AZD1222 vaccination. Every receptor here comes from an adult in good health.

The chain links TRBV18 to TRBJ2-7; TRBD1 agrees at 7 bases. This CDR3 is 14 amino acids long. V shed 3 bases, J shed 6 bases, and the junction held 8 bases outside the gene matches. Looked up from germline, CDR1 is KGHSH and CDR2 is LQKENI. Here the CDR3 DNA reads TGTGCCAGCTCACCTACGACAGGGAGTGGCGAGCAGTACTTC. Residues: CASSPTTGSGEQYF.

This clone was seen a handful of times. The chain carries TRBV6-5 and TRBJ2-5, with D unresolved. Germline assignment: CDR1 MNHEY and CDR2 SVGAGI. V shed 7 bases and J shed 0 bases, with 12 bases lying between them. The CDR3 sequence is 14 residues long. The DNA of the CDR3 is TGTGCCAGCATAGCCAGAGATCACCAAGAGACCCAGTACTTC. This gives the protein CASIARDHQETQYF.

This clone appeared a few times. The V gene is TRBV2, the J gene TRBJ2-3; D possibly corresponds to TRBD2 (5 bases). V shed 5 bases and J shed 1 base, with 13 bases lying between them. The CDR3 length is 15 residues. Germline V gene lookup returns CDR1 SNHLY and CDR2 FYNNEI. CDR3 coding DNA: TGTGCCAGCAGTCTCCAGACTAAGGGCACAGATACGCAGTATTTT. It yields the protein CASSLQTKGTDTQYF.

The chain employs TRBV3-1 (or the pseudogene TRBV3-2) and TRBJ1-1; no definite D call. Germline V gene sequence: CDR1 LGHDT, CDR2 YNNKEL (reference sequence). The CDR3 contains 13 residues. Trimming shortened V by 1 base and J by 6 bases, and 9 bases separated the two germline ends. The CDR3 DNA is TGTGCCAGCAGCCAAGGCACTAACCCTGAAGCTTTCTTT. Its protein is CASSQGTNPEAFF.

The CDR3 is CAISVSGGGDTQYF. The CDR3 DNA follows: TGTGCCATCAGTGTTAGCGGGGGTGGAGATACGCAGTATTTT. This rearrangement joins TRBV10-3 to TRBJ2-3, with TRBD2 matching 9 bases. Germline-derived CDR1 and CDR2 are ENHRY and SYGVKD. Trimming took 4 bases from V and 5 from J; bases not matched to a gene: 4. The CDR3 runs 14 residues.

The CDR3 reads CASSQDQFGNTIYF. DNA of the CDR3: TGTGCCAGCAGCCAAGATCAATTTGGAAACACCATATATTTT. This rearrangement joins TRBV3-1 (or the pseudogene TRBV3-2) to TRBJ1-3; D unresolved. Between the trimmed V and J ends, which lost 0 bases and 3 bases, there was a span of 6 bases. This CDR3 contains 14 residues. CDR1 and CDR2 from the germline V gene are LGHDT and YNNKEL (reference sequence).

The rearrangement links TRBV6-6 to TRBJ1-4; tentative D call: TRBD1 (6 bases). Trimming shortened V by 9 bases and J by 8 bases, and 19 bases separated the two germline ends. The CDR3 has 14 amino acids. Germline CDR1 reads MNHNY; CDR2 reads SVGAGI (reference sequence). DNA of the CDR3: TGTGCCAGTGCGGGGGACACGCTAAGGGAAAAACTGTTTTTT. Residues: CASAGDTLREKLFF.

The chain joins TRBV3-1 (or the pseudogene TRBV3-2) to TRBJ2-3; 8 positions match TRBD2. CDR3 length equals 17 residues. Germline V gene sequence: CDR1 LGHDT, CDR2 YNNKEL (reference sequence). The V gene end was trimmed by 6 bases and the J gene end by 4 bases; junction bases not matched to a gene: 15. CDR3 in DNA: TGTGCCAGCAGGAAACGCGCGGGGGGTCCATCCGCAGATACGCAGTATTTT. Amino acids: CASRKRAGGPSADTQYF.

The V call is TRBV6-5, the J call TRBJ1-4; weak D call: TRBD1 (6 bases). The CDR3 spans 15 residues. Trimming pared 6 bases from V and 3 bases from J, leaving 14 bases between. In germline, CDR1 is MNHEY, CDR2 SVGAGI. For the CDR3, the DNA is TGTGCCAGCAGGGTTTCGGGGGGCGCTAATGAAAAACTGTTTTTT. Protein product: CASRVSGGANEKLFF.

V usage is TRBV18 and J usage is TRBJ1-3; possible D gene TRBD1, 5 bases. The CDR3 consists of 17 residues. Germline V gene data show CDR1 as KGHSH and CDR2 as LQKENI. Trimming removed 2 bases at V and 0 bases at J, with 14 bases between. As DNA, the CDR3 is TGTGCCAGCTCACCATATGGTGCAGGGAGCTCTGGAAACACCATATATTTT. It translates to CASSPYGAGSSGNTIYF. Combining the CDR3 with reference TRBV18 and TRBJ1-3 gives the whole variable domain NAGVMQNPRHLVRRRGQEARLRCSPMKGHSHVYWYRQLPEEGLKFMVYLQKENIIDESGMPKERFSAEFPKEGPSILRIQQVVRGDSAAYFCASSPYGAGSSGNTIYFGEGSWLTVV.

The chain combines TRBV19 with TRBJ1-2; D possibly corresponds to TRBD1 (6 bases). The CDR3 has 13 amino acids. Trimming removed 4 bases from V and 7 bases from J, with 13 bases in between. Germline values: CDR1 LNHDA, CDR2 SQIVND (reference sequence). CDR3 sequence reads: CASSTTGRLGYTF. The CDR3 region has the DNA TGTGCCAGTAGTACTACAGGGCGACTTGGCTACACCTTC.

This clone was seen a single time. This chain connects TRBV6-6 to TRBJ2-7, with D maybe TRBD2 (5 bases). The V end was cut by 5 bases, the J end by 11 bases, with 25 bases between. The germline gives CDR1 MNHNY, CDR2 SVGAGI (reference sequence). The CDR3 is made up of 15 amino acids. The CDR3 DNA is TGTGCCAGCAGTCCCGTTGGCGGACTCTGGGCGAATGAGTACTTC. Residues: CASSPVGGLWANEYF.

This rearrangement joins TRBV10-1 to TRBJ2-7; 8 nucleotides line up with TRBD1. Germline-derived CDR1 and CDR2 are WNHNN and SYGVQD (reference sequence). This CDR3 spans 19 amino acids. V trimming: 0 bases; J trimming: 1 base; junction bases outside the gene matches: 14. The CDR3 DNA reads TGCGCCAGCAGTGAGTCAAGGAGACAGGGGACGGTTAGATCCTACGAGCAGTACTTC. Encoded protein: CASSESRRQGTVRSYEQYF.

The V and J genes are TRBV28 and TRBJ1-4, with 9 bases aligning to TRBD1. CDR3 length: 16 amino acids. Germline V CDR1 and CDR2: MDHEN, SYDVKM. V lost 4 bases, J lost 7 bases, and 10 bases stayed unmatched. CDR3 coding DNA: TGTGCCAGCAGTTCCACTCGGCACAGGGGGCTTGAAAAACTGTTTTTT. It encodes CASSSTRHRGLEKLFF. The variable domain in full, with the rest retrieved from reference TRBV28 and TRBJ1-4, is DVKVTQSSRYLVKRTGEKVFLECVQDMDHENMFWYRQDPGLGLRLIYFSYDVKMKEKGDIPEGYSVSREKKERFSLILESASTNQTSMYLCASSSTRHRGLEKLFFGSGTQLSVL.

The DNA of the CDR3 is TGTGCCAGCAGTGTACGGCAGGGGAATCAGCCCCAGCATTTT. It encodes CASSVRQGNQPQHF. The V gene is TRBV2, the J gene TRBJ1-5; a possible D gene is TRBD1 (6 bases). The germline V gene encodes CDR1 SNHLY and CDR2 FYNNEI. The length of the CDR3 is 14 residues. Trimming removed 4 bases at V and 4 bases at J, with 11 bases between.

This chain connects TRBV9 to TRBJ2-5; D possibly corresponds to TRBD1 (6 bases). The germline CDR1 and CDR2 sequences are SGDLS and YYNGEE. The CDR3 extends over 13 amino acids. V gave up 4 bases and J gave up 2 bases, with 9 bases separating them. CDR3 sequence: CASSPDRQETQYF. CDR3 sequence (DNA): TGTGCCAGCAGCCCGGACAGACAAGAGACCCAGTACTTC.

This clone was seen a handful of times. The rearrangement joins TRBV5-1 to TRBJ2-7, with 7 bases that match TRBD2. Germline-derived CDR1 and CDR2 are SGHRS and YFSETQ. The CDR3 is 15 amino acids. V shed 0 bases, J shed 7 bases, and the junction held 10 bases outside the gene matches. CDR3 nucleotides: TGCGCCAGCAGCTTGGCCTGGGAGGGGCCTTGGGAGCAGTACTTC. Its translation is CASSLAWEGPWEQYF.

V and J are TRBV5-1 and TRBJ1-1, with 7 positions matching TRBD1. The CDR3 consists of 16 residues. Germline CDR1 reads SGHRS; CDR2 reads YFSETQ. The J segment lost 3 bases and the V segment lost 2 bases, leaving 10 bases of the junction unmatched. The CDR3 loop is CASSFRQGVGHTEAFF. CDR3 sequence (DNA): TGCGCCAGCAGCTTCAGACAGGGTGTAGGTCACACTGAAGCTTTCTTT.

This rearrangement joins TRBV4-2 to TRBJ2-1; TRBD2 might be the D (5 bases). From germline, CDR1 is LGHNA and CDR2 YNFKEQ. The CDR3 totals 17 residues. Trimming left V 0 bases short and J 5 bases short, with 17 bases between. CDR3 DNA: TGTGCCAGCAGCCAAGAAGTTGGCGGGCTACCTAACAATGAGCAGTTCTTC. Amino acid sequence: CASSQEVGGLPNNEQFF.

The chain is built from TRBV5-1 and TRBJ1-1, with TRBD1 as a possible D gene (5 bases). The V end lost 4 bases, the J end lost 4 bases, and 14 bases lay between the germline ends. This CDR3 spans 14 amino acids. Germline V gives CDR1 SGHRS, CDR2 YFSETQ. Here the CDR3 reads CASSPSVGPTEAFF. The CDR3 nucleotides read TGCGCCAGCAGCCCCTCAGTGGGGCCCACTGAAGCTTTCTTT.